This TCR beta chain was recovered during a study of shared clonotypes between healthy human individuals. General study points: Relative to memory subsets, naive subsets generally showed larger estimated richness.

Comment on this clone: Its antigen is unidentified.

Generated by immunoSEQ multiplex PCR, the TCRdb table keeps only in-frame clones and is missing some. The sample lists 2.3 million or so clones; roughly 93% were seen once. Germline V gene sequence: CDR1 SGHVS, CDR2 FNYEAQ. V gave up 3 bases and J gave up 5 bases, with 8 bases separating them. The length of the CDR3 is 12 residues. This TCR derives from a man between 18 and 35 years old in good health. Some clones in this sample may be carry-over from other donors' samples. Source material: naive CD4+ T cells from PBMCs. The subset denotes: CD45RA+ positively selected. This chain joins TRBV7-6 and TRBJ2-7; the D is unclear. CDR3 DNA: TGTGCCAGCAGCTTTCCTTGGGACGAGCAGTACTTC. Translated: CASSFPWDEQYF.